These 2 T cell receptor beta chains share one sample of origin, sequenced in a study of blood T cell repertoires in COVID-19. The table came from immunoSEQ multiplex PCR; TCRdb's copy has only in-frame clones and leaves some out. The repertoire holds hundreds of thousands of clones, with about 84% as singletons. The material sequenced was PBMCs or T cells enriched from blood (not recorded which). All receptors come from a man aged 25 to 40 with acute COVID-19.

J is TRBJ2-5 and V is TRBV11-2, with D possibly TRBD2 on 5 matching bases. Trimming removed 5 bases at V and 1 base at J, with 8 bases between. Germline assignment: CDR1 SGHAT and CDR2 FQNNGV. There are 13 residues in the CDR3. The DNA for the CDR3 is TGTGCCAGCAGCCCCCGGGGCCAAGAGACCCAGTACTTC. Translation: CASSPRGQETQYF.

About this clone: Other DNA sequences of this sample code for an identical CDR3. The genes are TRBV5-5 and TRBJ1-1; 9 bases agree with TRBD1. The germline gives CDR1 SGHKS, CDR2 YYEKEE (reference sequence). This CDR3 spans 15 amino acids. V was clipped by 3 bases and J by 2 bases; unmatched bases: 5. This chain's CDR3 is CASSWGQGQNTEAFF. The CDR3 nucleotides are TGTGCCAGCAGCTGGGGACAGGGCCAAAACACTGAAGCTTTCTTT.